This T cell receptor (beta chain) stems from a study of blood T cell repertoires in COVID-19. Study in general: Sample material is recorded as cDNA or gDNA derived from T cells, B-cell-depleted T cells, or PBMCs.

V was shortened by 0 bases and J by 6 bases, with 8 bases between the two germline ends. The CDR3 is 12 residues long. The germline CDR1 and CDR2 sequences are SQVTM and ANQGSEA. Under the authors' procedure: Nucleated cell number was recorded as an estimate derived from reference gene primer amplification. Profiling relied on immunoSEQ multiplex PCR, and the TCRdb table lists in-frame clones only, not all of them. D and trimming come from the DNA, and the V and J calls and clone size come from that table. Found here are 55,000 to 65,000 clones, around three quarters of them singletons; the top ten hold about 3.5%.

This clonotype was sampled from a man between 60 and 75 years old with acute or convalescent COVID-19. Sample: peripheral blood. The chain recombines TRBV29-1 with TRBJ1-2, with D unresolved. The CDR3 region is CSVEDSRDGYTF. The CDR3 DNA reads TGCAGCGTTGAAGATAGTAGAGATGGCTACACCTTC.